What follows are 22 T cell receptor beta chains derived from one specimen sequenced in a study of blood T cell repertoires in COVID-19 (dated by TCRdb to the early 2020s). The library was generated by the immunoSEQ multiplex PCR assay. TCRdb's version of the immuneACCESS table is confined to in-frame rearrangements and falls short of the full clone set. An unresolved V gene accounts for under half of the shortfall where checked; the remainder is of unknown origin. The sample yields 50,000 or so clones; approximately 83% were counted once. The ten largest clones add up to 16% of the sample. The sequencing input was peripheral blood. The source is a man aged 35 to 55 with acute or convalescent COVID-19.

CDR3: CASQRAWGYGYTF. The CDR3, as DNA: TGCGCCAGCCAGCGGGCTTGGGGATATGGCTACACCTTC. The genes are TRBV10-1 and TRBJ1-2; D not certain. CDR3 length equals 13 residues. Germline lookup yields CDR1 WNHNN and CDR2 SYGVQD (reference sequence). The V gene lost 8 bases and the J gene lost 5 bases, with 15 bases spanning the gap.

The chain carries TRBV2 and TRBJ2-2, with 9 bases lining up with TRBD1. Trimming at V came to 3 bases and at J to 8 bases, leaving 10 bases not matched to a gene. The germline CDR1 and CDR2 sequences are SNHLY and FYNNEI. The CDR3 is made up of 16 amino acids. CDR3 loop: CASSERDRVISGELFF. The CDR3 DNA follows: TGTGCCAGCAGTGAGCGGGACAGGGTGATTTCGGGGGAGCTGTTTTTT.

DNA for the CDR3: TGCGCCAGTTACCGGGACAGATCCTATGGCTACACCTTC. Translation: CASYRDRSYGYTF. This rearrangement joins TRBV5-1 to TRBJ1-2; 7 nucleotides agree with TRBD1. In germline, CDR1 is SGHRS, CDR2 YFSETQ. The CDR3 contains 13 residues. V dropped 8 bases and J dropped 4; count of bases not matched to a gene: 8.

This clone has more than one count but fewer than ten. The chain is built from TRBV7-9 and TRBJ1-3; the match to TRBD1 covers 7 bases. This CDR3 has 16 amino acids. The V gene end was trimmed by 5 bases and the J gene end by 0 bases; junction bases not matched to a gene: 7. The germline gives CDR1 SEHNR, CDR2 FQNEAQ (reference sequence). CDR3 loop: CASSPRGTPSGNTIYF. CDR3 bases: TGTGCCAGCAGCCCCAGGGGGACACCCTCTGGAAACACCATATATTTT.

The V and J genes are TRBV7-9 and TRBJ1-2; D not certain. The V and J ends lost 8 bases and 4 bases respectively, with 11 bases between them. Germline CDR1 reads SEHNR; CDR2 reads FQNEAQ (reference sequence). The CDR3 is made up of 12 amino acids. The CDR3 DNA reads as TGTGCCAGCGCCGGGTCCGGCTATGGCTACACCTTC. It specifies CASAGSGYGYTF. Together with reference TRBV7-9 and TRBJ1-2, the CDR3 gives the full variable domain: DTGVSQNPRHKITKRGQNVTFRCDPISEHNRLYWYRQTLGQGPEFLTYFQNEAQLEKSRLLSDRFSAERPKGSFSTLEIQRTEQGDSAMYLCASAGSGYGYTFGSGTRLTVV.

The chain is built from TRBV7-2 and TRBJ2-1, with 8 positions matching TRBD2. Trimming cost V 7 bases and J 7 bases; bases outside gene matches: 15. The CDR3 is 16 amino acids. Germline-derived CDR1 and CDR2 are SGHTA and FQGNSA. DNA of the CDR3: TGTGCCAGCAACACAGGTGGGGCGGGGGGTGATAATGAGCAGTTCTTC. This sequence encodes CASNTGGAGGDNEQFF.

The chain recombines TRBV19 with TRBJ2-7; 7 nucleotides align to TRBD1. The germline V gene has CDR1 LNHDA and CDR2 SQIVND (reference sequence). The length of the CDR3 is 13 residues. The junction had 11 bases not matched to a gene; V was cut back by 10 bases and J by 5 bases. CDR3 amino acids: CATTGQLADEQYF. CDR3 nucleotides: TGTGCCACCACGGGACAGCTTGCGGACGAGCAGTACTTC.

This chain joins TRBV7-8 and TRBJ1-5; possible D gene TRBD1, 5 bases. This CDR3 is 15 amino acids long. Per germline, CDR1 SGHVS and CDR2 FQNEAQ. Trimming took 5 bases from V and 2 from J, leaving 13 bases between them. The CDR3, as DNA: TGTGCCAGCAGCCTGCAGGGAATCGGCAATCAGCCCCAGCATTTT. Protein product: CASSLQGIGNQPQHF.

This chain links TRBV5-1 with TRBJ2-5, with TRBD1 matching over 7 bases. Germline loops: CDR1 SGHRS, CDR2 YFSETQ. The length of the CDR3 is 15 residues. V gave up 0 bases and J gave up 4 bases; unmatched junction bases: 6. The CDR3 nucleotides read TGCGCCAGCAGCTTGGGGTCTCGGACAGGAGAGACCCAGTACTTC. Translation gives CASSLGSRTGETQYF. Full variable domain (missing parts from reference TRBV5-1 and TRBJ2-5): KAGVTQTPRYLIKTRGQQVTLSCSPISGHRSVSWYQQTPGQGLQFLFEYFSETQRNKGNFPGRFSGRQFSNSRSEMNVSTLELGDSALYLCASSLGSRTGETQYFGPGTRLLVL.

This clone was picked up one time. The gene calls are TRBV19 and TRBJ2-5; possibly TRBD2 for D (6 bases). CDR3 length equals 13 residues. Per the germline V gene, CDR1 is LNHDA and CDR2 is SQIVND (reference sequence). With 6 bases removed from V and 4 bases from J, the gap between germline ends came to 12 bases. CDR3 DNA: TGTGCCAGTAGCCCCACAGCGGGAGAGACCCAGTACTTC. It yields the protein CASSPTAGETQYF. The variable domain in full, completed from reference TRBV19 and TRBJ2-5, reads DGGITQSPKYLFRKEGQNVTLSCEQNLNHDAMYWYRQDPGQGLRLIYYSQIVNDFQKGDIAEGYSVSREKKESFPLTVTSAQKNPTAFYLCASSPTAGETQYFGPGTRLLVL.

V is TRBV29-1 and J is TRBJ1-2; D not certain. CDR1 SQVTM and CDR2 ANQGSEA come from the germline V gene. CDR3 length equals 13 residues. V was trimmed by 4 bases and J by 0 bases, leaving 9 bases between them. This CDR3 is CSVAERSNYGYTF. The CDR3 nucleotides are TGCAGCGTTGCTGAGAGGTCTAACTATGGCTACACCTTC.

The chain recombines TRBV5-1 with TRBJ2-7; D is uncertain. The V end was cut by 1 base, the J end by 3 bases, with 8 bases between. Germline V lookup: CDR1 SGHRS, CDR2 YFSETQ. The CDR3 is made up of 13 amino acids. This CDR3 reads CASSLMSNYEQYF. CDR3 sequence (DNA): TGCGCCAGCAGCTTGATGTCCAACTACGAGCAGTACTTC.

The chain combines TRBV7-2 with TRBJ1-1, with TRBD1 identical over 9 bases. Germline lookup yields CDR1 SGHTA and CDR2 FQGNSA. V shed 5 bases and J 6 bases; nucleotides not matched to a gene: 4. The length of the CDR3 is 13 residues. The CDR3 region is CASSPRQGAEAFF. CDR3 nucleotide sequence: TGTGCCAGCAGCCCCCGACAGGGGGCTGAAGCTTTCTTT.

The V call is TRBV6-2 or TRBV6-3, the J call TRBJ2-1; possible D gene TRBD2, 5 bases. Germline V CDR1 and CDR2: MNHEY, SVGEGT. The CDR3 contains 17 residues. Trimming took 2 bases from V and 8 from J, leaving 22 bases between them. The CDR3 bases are TGTGCCAGCAGTTACCCTCCCTTAAGGGAGAACTCCTATGAGCAGTTCTTC. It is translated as CASSYPPLRENSYEQFF.

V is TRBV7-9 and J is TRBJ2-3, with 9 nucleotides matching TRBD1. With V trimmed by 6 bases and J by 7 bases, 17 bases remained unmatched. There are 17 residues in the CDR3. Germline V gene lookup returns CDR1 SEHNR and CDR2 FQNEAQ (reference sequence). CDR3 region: CASSFGSAGQGANTQYF. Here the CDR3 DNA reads TGTGCCAGCAGTTTTGGTAGCGCGGGACAGGGTGCAAATACGCAGTATTTT.

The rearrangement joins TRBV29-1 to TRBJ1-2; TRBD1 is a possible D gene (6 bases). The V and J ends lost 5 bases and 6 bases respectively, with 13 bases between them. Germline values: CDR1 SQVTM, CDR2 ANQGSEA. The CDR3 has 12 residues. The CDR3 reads CSVSRGGNGYTF. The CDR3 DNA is TGCAGCGTTTCCAGAGGGGGAAATGGCTACACCTTC.

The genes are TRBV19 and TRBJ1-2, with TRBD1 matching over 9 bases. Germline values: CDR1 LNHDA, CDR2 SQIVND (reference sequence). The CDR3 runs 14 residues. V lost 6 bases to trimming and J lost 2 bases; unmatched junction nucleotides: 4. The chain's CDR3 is CASRGQGRNYGYTF. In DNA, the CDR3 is TGTGCCAGTAGGGGACAGGGCCGGAACTATGGCTACACCTTC.

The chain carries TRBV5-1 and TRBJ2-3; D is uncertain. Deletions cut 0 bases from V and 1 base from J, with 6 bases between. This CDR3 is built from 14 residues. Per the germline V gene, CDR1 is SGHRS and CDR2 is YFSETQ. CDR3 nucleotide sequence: TGCGCCAGCAGCTTGGGTGAGGGCACAGATACGCAGTATTTT. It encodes CASSLGEGTDTQYF.

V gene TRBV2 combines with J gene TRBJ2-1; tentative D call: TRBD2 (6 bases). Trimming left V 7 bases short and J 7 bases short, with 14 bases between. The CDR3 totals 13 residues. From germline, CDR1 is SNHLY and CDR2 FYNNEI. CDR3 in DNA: TGTGCCAGCAAGATGGACTACCTGAATGAGCAGTTCTTC. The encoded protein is CASKMDYLNEQFF.

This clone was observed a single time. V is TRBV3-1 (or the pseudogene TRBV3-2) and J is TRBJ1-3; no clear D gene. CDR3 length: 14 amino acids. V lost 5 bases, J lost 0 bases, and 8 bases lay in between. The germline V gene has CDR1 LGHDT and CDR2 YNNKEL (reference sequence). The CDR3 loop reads CASSMTGSGNTIYF. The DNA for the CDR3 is TGTGCCAGCAGCATGACGGGCTCTGGAAACACCATATATTTT.

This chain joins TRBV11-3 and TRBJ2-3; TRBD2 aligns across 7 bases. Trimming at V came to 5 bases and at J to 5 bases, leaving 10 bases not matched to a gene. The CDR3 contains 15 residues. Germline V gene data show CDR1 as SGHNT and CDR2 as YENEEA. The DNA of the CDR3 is TGTGCCAGCAGCCGGGGCGGGAGTGGGAAAGATACGCAGTATTTT. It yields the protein CASSRGGSGKDTQYF. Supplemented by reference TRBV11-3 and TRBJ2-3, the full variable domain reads EAGVVQSPRYKIIEKKQPVAFWCNPISGHNTLYWYLQNLGQGPELLIRYENEEAVDDSQLPKDRFSAERLKGVDSTLKIQPAELGDSAVYLCASSRGGSGKDTQYFGPGTRLTVL.

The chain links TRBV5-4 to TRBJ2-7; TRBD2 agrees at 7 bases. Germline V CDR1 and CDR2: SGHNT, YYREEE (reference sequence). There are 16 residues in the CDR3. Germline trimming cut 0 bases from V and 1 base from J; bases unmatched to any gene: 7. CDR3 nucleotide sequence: TGTGCCAGCAGCTTGGGAGGCGGGAGAGCTTCCTACGAGCAGTACTTC. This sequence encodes CASSLGGGRASYEQYF.